The 17 T cell receptor beta chains below all came from one sample that was sequenced in a study of T cells in Graves' hyperthyroidism and ophthalmopathy. Amplification of TCR beta CDR3 regions used RNA as the template. A set of HTBI primers served as the primers for a first-round RT-PCR of the TCR CDR3. TCRdb processed the multiplex PCR reads anew with MiXCR; each CDR3 protein has one entry. The repertoire consists of a few hundred thousand distinct CDR3 sequences, with 16% occurring once and the leading ten covering 2.5% to 4%. The sample taken for sequencing was blood. The receptors come from a woman aged 40 to 50 with Graves' ophthalmopathy.

This chain uses TRBV7-6 with TRBJ1-6; 8 nucleotides agree with TRBD1. The V and J ends lost 1 base and 0 bases, in that order; junction bases with no gene match: 14. The CDR3 is 21 amino acids. Germline V gives CDR1 SGHVS, CDR2 FNYEAQ. As DNA, the CDR3 is TGTGCCAGCAGCTTAGAGCCCCCGCGCAGGGGGCTAAGCTCCTATAATTCACCCCTCCACTTT. Its protein product is CASSLEPPRRGLSSYNSPLHF.

The gene calls are TRBV11-2 and TRBJ2-7; 13 positions match TRBD2. The CDR3 totals 18 residues. V was pared by 5 bases and J by 3 bases, with 13 bases of the junction left unmatched. Germline lookup yields CDR1 SGHAT and CDR2 FQNNGV. The CDR3 DNA follows: TGTGCCAGCAGCGACTTACTAGCGGGAGGGCCGGTATTCTACGAGCAGTACTTC. This sequence encodes CASSDLLAGGPVFYEQYF.

The gene calls are TRBV3-1 and TRBJ2-2; the match to TRBD2 covers 7 bases. In germline, CDR1 is LGHDT, CDR2 YNNKEL (reference sequence). The junction had 3 bases not matched to a gene; V was cut back by 1 base and J by 7 bases. This CDR3 has 14 residues. The CDR3 sequence is CASSQVAGVGELFF. CDR3 DNA: TGTGCCAGCAGCCAAGTTGCGGGGGTCGGGGAGCTGTTTTTT.

This clonotype occurred a few times. The chain uses TRBV10-3 and TRBJ2-3; the D is unclear. The V gene lost 6 bases and the J gene lost 0 bases, with 13 bases spanning the gap. Germline lookup yields CDR1 ENHRY and CDR2 SYGVKD. The CDR3 covers 15 residues. For the CDR3, the DNA is TGTGCCATCAGAGACCAAGCTTCTAGCACAGATACGCAGTATTTT. Its translation: CAIRDQASSTDTQYF.

Note on this clonotype: A clone one base away is much larger, so this may be a read error. The chain carries TRBV18 and TRBJ2-1; no definite D call. The J call may be faulty, since TRBJ2-7 better matches the DNA end. The CDR3 is made up of 13 amino acids. The germline gives CDR1 KGHSH, CDR2 LQKENI. This CDR3 is CASSPGQYNEQYF. Written as DNA, the CDR3 is TGTGCCAGCTCACCAGGGCAATACAATGAGCAGTACTTC.

Only a few counts were recorded for this clonotype. V and J are TRBV6-1 and TRBJ2-1; 12 positions agree with TRBD2. CDR1 is MNHNS and CDR2 is SASEGT in the germline V gene. The CDR3 spans 14 residues. The ends lost 6 bases at V and 7 bases at J; junction bases unmatched: 4. CDR3 bases: TGTGCCAGCAGGCTAGCGGGGGGGTCAAATGAGCAGTTCTTC. Its protein is CASRLAGGSNEQFF.

The V and J genes are TRBV6-1 and TRBJ2-1; TRBD2 matches 10 bases. CDR1 is MNHNS and CDR2 is SASEGT in the germline V gene. The CDR3 extends over 13 amino acids. Losses at the gene ends were 6 bases for V and 9 bases for J; bases not matched to a gene: 5. CDR3 sequence reads: CASSLAGEVEQFF. As DNA, the CDR3 is TGTGCCAGCAGCCTAGCGGGAGAGGTTGAGCAGTTCTTC.

This clonotype was seen many times. The chain employs TRBV4-2 and TRBJ2-1, with TRBD2 matching over 12 bases. The CDR3 sequence is 16 residues long. Germline CDR1 and CDR2: LGHNA and YNFKEQ. Trimming removed 2 bases from V and 7 bases from J; junction bases left unmatched: 6. CDR3: CASSQPLAGGHNEQFF. CDR3 coding DNA: TGTGCCAGCAGCCAACCACTAGCGGGAGGACATAATGAGCAGTTCTTC.

This clonotype appeared a few times. A clone one base away is much larger, so this may be a read error. The chain combines TRBV11-2 with TRBJ2-7; D gene unclear. The ends were cut back, 2 bases at V and 3 bases at J, with 2 bases in the middle. The CDR3 length is 11 residues. The germline CDR1 and CDR2 sequences are SGHAT and FQNNGV. The CDR3 reads CASSLIYEQYF. CDR3 bases: TGTGCCAGCAGCTTAATCTACGAGCAGTACTTC.

This clonotype was detected ten times or more. This rearrangement joins TRBV2 to TRBJ1-1; D call uncertain. Germline V gives CDR1 SNHLY, CDR2 FYNNEI. Trimming cost V 6 bases and J 7 bases, with 15 bases left between them. The CDR3 spans 13 residues. This CDR3 is CASREGPGYEAFF. The CDR3 bases are TGTGCCAGCAGAGAGGGCCCAGGATATGAAGCTTTCTTT.

This clonotype was recorded at least ten times. The chain has TRBV20-1 and TRBJ2-3; D not resolved. V was trimmed by 3 bases and J by 3 bases, leaving 10 bases between them. The CDR3 consists of 13 residues. Per the germline V gene, CDR1 is DFQATT and CDR2 is SNEGSKA (reference sequence). CDR3 sequence: CSASEWVTDTQYF. DNA for the CDR3: TGCAGTGCTAGTGAATGGGTTACAGATACGCAGTATTTT.

The rearrangement uses TRBV6-1 and TRBJ1-2; possibly TRBD1 for D (5 bases). This CDR3 is 13 amino acids long. Germline V gene data show CDR1 as MNHNS and CDR2 as SASEGT. Deletions cut 10 bases from V and 4 bases from J, with 16 bases between. CDR3 in amino acids: CAIGGGASYGYTF. The CDR3 DNA reads TGTGCCATCGGGGGGGGAGCCTCCTATGGCTACACCTTC.

This clonotype appeared many times. The chain is built from TRBV6-2 or TRBV6-3 and TRBJ1-5; D is unclear. The CDR3 runs 18 residues. V dropped 0 bases and J dropped 1 base, with 16 bases sitting between them. Germline V gene data show CDR1 as MNHEY and CDR2 as SVGEGT. CDR3 protein: CASSYSMPGGRSNQPQHF. CDR3 DNA: TGTGCCAGCAGTTACTCGATGCCTGGCGGGAGGAGCAATCAGCCCCAGCATTTT.

This clonotype was observed at least ten times. The chain combines TRBV2 with TRBJ2-1; D remains unclear. With 8 bases removed from V and 10 bases from J, the gap between germline ends came to 12 bases. This CDR3 is 11 amino acids long. Germline lookup yields CDR1 SNHLY and CDR2 FYNNEI. The CDR3 DNA reads TGTGCCAGCGGCCTGGCATTAGAGCAGTTCTTC. The encoded protein is CASGLALEQFF.

A note on this clonotype: A much larger clone is a single base away; this may be a read error. CDR3 sequence (DNA): TGTGCCAGCAGCTTACACGGAGGCTCCTACAAGCAGTACTTC. Protein: CASSLHGGSYKQYF. The gene calls are TRBV11-2 and TRBJ2-7, with D tentatively TRBD2 (5 bases). The CDR3 has 14 residues. Germline loops: CDR1 SGHAT, CDR2 FQNNGV.

This clonotype occurred a few times. The V and J genes are TRBV5-1 and TRBJ1-1, with D uncertain. CDR1 is SGHRS, CDR2 YFSETQ, per germline. The CDR3 runs to 14 residues. The germline V and J ends were trimmed by 2 bases and 1 base, with 9 bases remaining between them. CDR3 DNA sequence: TGCGCCAGCAGCTTTAATGCGGGGAACACTGAAGCTTTCTTT. This translates into CASSFNAGNTEAFF. Full variable domain (outside the CDR3, taken from reference TRBV5-1 and TRBJ1-1): KAGVTQTPRYLIKTRGQQVTLSCSPISGHRSVSWYQQTPGQGLQFLFEYFSETQRNKGNFPGRFSGRQFSNSRSEMNVSTLELGDSALYLCASSFNAGNTEAFFGQGTRLTVV.

The rearrangement uses TRBV7-2 and TRBJ2-7; perhaps TRBD1 as D (6 bases). The germline gives CDR1 SGHTA, CDR2 FQGNSA. Trimming removed 5 bases from V and 5 bases from J, with 22 bases in between. CDR3 length: 16 amino acids. The CDR3 loop reads CASSPQGTLSGNEQYF. In nucleotides, the CDR3 is TGTGCCAGCAGCCCGCAGGGGACCCTCAGTGGTAACGAGCAGTACTTC.